This TCR beta chain is drawn from a study of blood T cell repertoires in COVID-19. This CDR3 has 14 residues. V shed 4 bases and J 3 bases; nucleotides not matched to a gene: 1. Per the germline V gene, CDR1 is MGHRA and CDR2 is YSYEKL. Sequencing was performed with immunoSEQ multiplex PCR; in TCRdb, only in-frame clones are kept and a portion is missing. The sample contains some 200,000 clones, about 87% of which appear only once. Sequenced material: peripheral blood. J is TRBJ2-7 and V is TRBV4-1, with 12 positions matching TRBD1. The receptor's source is a man aged 70 or older with acute or convalescent COVID-19. The CDR3 bases are TGCGCCAGCAGCCGGGACAGGGGGCTCTACGAGCAGTACTTC. Translated, it gives CASSRDRGLYEQYF.